This T cell receptor (beta chain) originates from a study of response to subunit inactivated influenza vaccine. Regarding the study as a whole: New T cells are recruited in small numbers by each seasonal influenza vaccination, according to the authors' suggestion.

Regarding this clonotype: As yet, its antigen is unknown.

This CDR3 spans 16 amino acids. Germline V gene data show CDR1 as LGHNA and CDR2 as YSLEER. The V and J ends lost 3 bases and 2 bases, in that order; junction bases with no gene match: 6. TCRdb re-derived calls from the RT-PCR reads in MiXCR, one entry per CDR3 protein. The sample lists hundreds of thousands of distinct CDR3 sequences, about 15% seen once, with 11% in the top ten. The starting material was PBMCs from blood, obtained 11 to 12 days after vaccination. The sequence was obtained from a man aged 50-60 years who received an inactivated influenza vaccine. The chain is built from TRBV4-3 and TRBJ2-3, with TRBD2 matching 9 bases. In DNA form, the CDR3 reads TGCGCCAGCAGCCAGGGACTAGCAGCTCTCACAGATACGCAGTATTTT. This translates into CASSQGLAALTDTQYF.